The TCR beta chain described here comes from a study of blood T cell repertoires in COVID-19. Repertoires were generated with immunoSEQ multiplex PCR, while TCRdb's copy carries only in-frame clones and drops some. This table holds approximately 230,000 clones, approximately 90% found once. Trimming at V came to 1 base and at J to 2 bases, leaving 10 bases not matched to a gene. The germline V gene has CDR1 MDHEN and CDR2 SYDVKM. The CDR3 covers 17 residues. Sequencing was carried out using PBMCs or T cells enriched from blood (not recorded which). J is TRBJ2-7 and V is TRBV28, with 8 positions matching TRBD1. The source is a man aged 40-50 years who had recovered from COVID-19. The CDR3 reads CASSLSFGTGGTYEQYF. CDR3 in DNA: TGTGCCAGCAGTTTATCTTTTGGGACAGGAGGAACCTACGAGCAGTACTTC.